A single sample is the source of the 19 T cell receptor beta chains below, sequenced in a study of control samples from healthy donors and cancer patients. Here immunoSEQ multiplex PCR was the method, and the copy in TCRdb shows in-frame clones only, minus some. Among about 150,000 clones listed, roughly 93% were seen once. Sequences were obtained from blood. These receptors all stem from a man younger than 35 in good health.

This chain connects TRBV15 to TRBJ2-6; the match to TRBD1 covers 9 bases. The CDR3 loop spans 19 amino acids. With 2 bases clipped from V and 0 bases from J, the junction kept 8 bases outside the gene matches. Germline assignment: CDR1 LNHNV and CDR2 YYDKDF (reference sequence). The CDR3 region is CATSRPRGTGLSGANVLTF. The CDR3 nucleotides read TGTGCCACCAGCAGACCCAGGGGGACAGGGCTCTCTGGGGCCAACGTCCTGACTTTC.

This chain uses TRBV19 with TRBJ2-1; no reliable D call. Germline values: CDR1 LNHDA, CDR2 SQIVND (reference sequence). The CDR3 consists of 13 residues. V was clipped by 2 bases and J by 4 bases, with 6 bases between them. CDR3 bases: TGTGCCAGTAGTATACAGGATTACAATGAGCAGTTCTTC. Translation: CASSIQDYNEQFF. Looking up the rest from reference TRBV19 and TRBJ2-1 gives the full variable domain: DGGITQSPKYLFRKEGQNVTLSCEQNLNHDAMYWYRQDPGQGLRLIYYSQIVNDFQKGDIAEGYSVSREKKESFPLTVTSAQKNPTAFYLCASSIQDYNEQFFGPGTRLTVL.

This clone is medium-sized within its sample. This chain joins TRBV30 and TRBJ1-2; D gene unclear. Trimming shortened V by 1 base and J by 8 bases, and 14 bases separated the two germline ends. The germline CDR1 and CDR2 sequences are GTSNPN and SVGIG (reference sequence). The CDR3 is made up of 13 amino acids. CDR3 protein: CAWSEGQYQGYTF. The CDR3, as DNA: TGTGCCTGGAGTGAGGGCCAGTACCAAGGCTACACCTTC.

Of note for this clone: Since a much larger clone is just one base distant, this may be a read error. Other DNA sequences of this sample code for an identical CDR3. This chain links TRBV19 with TRBJ2-7; a weak D match, TRBD2 (6 bases). The CDR3 is 16 residues long. Germline CDR1 and CDR2: LNHDA and SQIVND (reference sequence). The CDR3 region is CASSIRAASVSYEQYF. CDR3 nucleotide sequence: TGTGCCAGTAGTATTAGGGCGGCTAGCGTCTCCTACGAGCAGTACTTT.

The chain joins TRBV30 to TRBJ1-2; TRBD1 is a possible D gene (6 bases). V gave up 2 bases and J gave up 7 bases, with 20 bases separating them. Germline CDR1 GTSNPN, CDR2 SVGIG (reference sequence). The CDR3 runs to 15 residues. This chain's CDR3 is CAWSLTAGGGSGYTF. The CDR3 DNA is TGTGCCTGGAGTCTTACTGCGGGGGGGGGCTCTGGCTACACCTTC.

This clone was seen just once. The V call is TRBV11-2, the J call TRBJ2-5; D remains ambiguous. CDR1 and CDR2 (germline): SGHAT, FQNNGV. The V gene lost 7 bases and the J gene lost 5 bases, with 17 bases spanning the gap. This CDR3 comprises 14 residues. CDR3: CASNWGQEGETQYF. The DNA for the CDR3 is TGTGCCAGCAATTGGGGTCAGGAAGGGGAGACCCAGTACTTC.

The genes are TRBV9 and TRBJ1-1; no clear D. CDR1 and CDR2 from the germline V gene are SGDLS and YYNGEE. The CDR3 length is 14 residues. V was shortened by 0 bases and J by 4 bases, with 10 bases between the two germline ends. The CDR3 DNA reads TGTGCCAGCAGCGTAGCCGGGCAAGGCACTGAAGCTTTCTTT. It yields the protein CASSVAGQGTEAFF.

The chain links TRBV5-6 to TRBJ1-4; the D gene is possibly TRBD1 (6 bases). The ends were cut back, 3 bases at V and 7 bases at J, with 10 bases in the middle. CDR1 is SGHDT and CDR2 is YYEEEE in the germline V gene. CDR3 size: 13 residues. CDR3 nucleotide sequence: TGTGCCAGCAGCTCACAGGGAGGTGAAAAACTGTTTTTT. Protein: CASSSQGGEKLFF.

This clone was observed once. The chain carries TRBV5-1 and TRBJ2-7, with 8 bases fitting TRBD1. CDR3 length: 14 amino acids. J was trimmed by 3 bases and V by 3 bases; bases with no gene match: 5. Germline-derived CDR1 and CDR2 are SGHRS and YFSETQ. The CDR3 loop is CASSSGTGGYEQYF. CDR3 nucleotide sequence: TGCGCCAGCAGCTCTGGGACAGGAGGCTACGAGCAGTACTTC.

This chain joins TRBV19 and TRBJ2-1, with D possibly called TRBD1 or TRBD2 (5 bases each). Germline CDR1 is LNHDA and CDR2 is SQIVND (reference sequence). The CDR3 covers 20 residues. Trimming shortened V by 5 bases and J by 2 bases, and 28 bases separated the two germline ends. The chain's CDR3 is CASSRRGAELGRTAYNEQFF. For the CDR3, the DNA is TGTGCCAGTAGTCGTCGGGGCGCGGAGCTAGGCCGAACTGCCTACAATGAGCAGTTCTTC. Combining the CDR3 with reference TRBV19 and TRBJ2-1 gives the whole variable domain DGGITQSPKYLFRKEGQNVTLSCEQNLNHDAMYWYRQDPGQGLRLIYYSQIVNDFQKGDIAEGYSVSREKKESFPLTVTSAQKNPTAFYLCASSRRGAELGRTAYNEQFFGPGTRLTVL.

CDR3: CASSLGGTGNTIYF. CDR3 sequence (DNA): TGTGCCAGCAGCTTGGGAGGGACTGGAAACACCATATATTTT. V usage is TRBV5-4 and J usage is TRBJ1-3; D not certain. The V gene's germline CDR1 is SGHNT and CDR2 YYREEE (reference sequence). The CDR3 totals 14 residues. Trimming stripped 0 bases from V and 2 bases from J, with 6 bases between.

The V call is TRBV6-5, the J call TRBJ2-3; 8 positions match TRBD2. V lost 4 bases and J lost 6; bases outside the gene matches: 3. This CDR3 is 13 amino acids long. Per germline, CDR1 MNHEY and CDR2 SVGAGI. CDR3 in amino acids: CASSSGLVDTQYF. The CDR3 nucleotides are TGTGCCAGCAGTTCGGGACTAGTGGATACGCAGTATTTT.

A remark on this clone: One end of the junction fails to match germline, which may point to a read error. The chain couples TRBV7-7 to TRBJ2-5; a weak D match, TRBD2 (6 bases). Germline loops: CDR1 SSHAT, CDR2 FNYEAQ (reference sequence). This CDR3 has 16 amino acids. DNA for the CDR3: TGTGCTAGCAGCTTAGCGGCCTTACCAGTTCAAGAGACCCAGTACTTC. This gives the protein CASSLAALPVQETQYF.

This clone was counted a few times. This chain uses TRBV5-6 with TRBJ2-1; a weak D match, TRBD1 (6 bases). Trimming removed 2 bases from V and 3 bases from J, with 9 bases in between. CDR3 length: 14 residues. Germline assignment: CDR1 SGHDT and CDR2 YYEEEE. The CDR3 DNA reads as TGTGCCAGCAGCTTAGGACAGCACTACAATGAGCAGTTCTTC. This gives the protein CASSLGQHYNEQFF. The whole variable domain, remainder taken from reference TRBV5-6 and TRBJ2-1, is DAGVTQSPTHLIKTRGQQVTLRCSPKSGHDTVSWYQQALGQGPQFIFQYYEEEERQRGNFPDRFSGHQFPNYSSELNVNALLLGDSALYLCASSLGQHYNEQFFGPGTRLTVL.

The sample holds one count of this clone. The gene calls are TRBV28 and TRBJ2-1, with unresolved D. This CDR3 has 11 residues. Germline V gene sequence: CDR1 MDHEN, CDR2 SYDVKM. Trimming shortened V by 1 base and J by 12 bases, and 7 bases separated the two germline ends. CDR3 in DNA: TGTGCCAGCAGTTTATTCACTGGGCAGTTCTTC. Translating gives CASSLFTGQFF.

The rearrangement links TRBV19 to TRBJ1-1; perhaps TRBD1 as D (5 bases). The CDR3 has 13 residues. Germline loops: CDR1 LNHDA, CDR2 SQIVND (reference sequence). Trimming cost V 1 base and J 4 bases, with 7 bases left between them. CDR3 in amino acids: CASSIGDSTEAFF. Here the CDR3 DNA reads TGTGCCAGTAGTATAGGAGACAGCACTGAAGCTTTCTTT. Supplemented by reference TRBV19 and TRBJ1-1, the full variable domain reads DGGITQSPKYLFRKEGQNVTLSCEQNLNHDAMYWYRQDPGQGLRLIYYSQIVNDFQKGDIAEGYSVSREKKESFPLTVTSAQKNPTAFYLCASSIGDSTEAFFGQGTRLTVV.

The V and J genes are TRBV28 and TRBJ2-2; D call uncertain. Between the trimmed V and J ends, which lost 7 bases and 7 bases, there was a span of 16 bases. The germline V gene encodes CDR1 MDHEN and CDR2 SYDVKM. This CDR3 has 14 residues. CDR3 in amino acids: CASNPRRLDGELFF. The CDR3 nucleotides read TGTGCCAGCAATCCCCGACGGTTAGACGGGGAGCTGTTTTTT.

V and J are TRBV27 and TRBJ1-1; D uncertain. The V end was cut by 5 bases, the J end by 4 bases, with 14 bases between. The V gene's germline CDR1 is MNHEY and CDR2 SMNVEV (reference sequence). This CDR3 contains 14 residues. The CDR3 sequence: CASSPVHPGTEAFF. The CDR3 DNA follows: TGTGCCAGCAGTCCAGTTCATCCGGGCACTGAAGCTTTCTTT.

The V and J genes are TRBV6-5 and TRBJ1-5; D gene ambiguous. The CDR3 runs to 11 residues. V was shortened by 6 bases and J by 7 bases, with 7 bases between the two germline ends. The V gene's germline CDR1 is MNHEY and CDR2 SVGAGI. The CDR3 DNA sequence: TGTGCCAGCAGCGGCGGGCAGCCCCAGCATTTT. The encoded protein is CASSGGQPQHF.